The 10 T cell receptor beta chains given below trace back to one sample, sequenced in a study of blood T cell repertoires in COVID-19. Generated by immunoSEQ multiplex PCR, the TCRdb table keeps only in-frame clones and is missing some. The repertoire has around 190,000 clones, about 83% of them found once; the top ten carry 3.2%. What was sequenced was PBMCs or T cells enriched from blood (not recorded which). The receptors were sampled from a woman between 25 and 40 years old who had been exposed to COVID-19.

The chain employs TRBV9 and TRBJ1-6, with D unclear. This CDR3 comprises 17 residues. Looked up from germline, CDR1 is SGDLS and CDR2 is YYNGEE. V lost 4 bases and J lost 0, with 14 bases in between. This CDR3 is CASSPSLGRSYNSPLHF. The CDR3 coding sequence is TGTGCCAGCAGCCCTTCGTTGGGCCGCTCCTATAATTCACCCCTCCACTTT.

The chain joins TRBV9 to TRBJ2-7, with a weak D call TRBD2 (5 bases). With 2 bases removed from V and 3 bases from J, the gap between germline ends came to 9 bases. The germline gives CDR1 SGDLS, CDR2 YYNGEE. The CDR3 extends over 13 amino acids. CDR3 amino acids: CASSVDGIYEQYF. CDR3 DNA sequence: TGTGCCAGCAGCGTGGACGGGATCTACGAGCAGTACTTC.

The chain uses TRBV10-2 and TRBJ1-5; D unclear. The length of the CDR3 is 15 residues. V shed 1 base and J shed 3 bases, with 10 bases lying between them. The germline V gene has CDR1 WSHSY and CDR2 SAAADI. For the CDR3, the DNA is TGCGCCAGCAGTGAGTTTAGGGAGAACAATCAGCCCCAGCATTTT. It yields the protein CASSEFRENNQPQHF.

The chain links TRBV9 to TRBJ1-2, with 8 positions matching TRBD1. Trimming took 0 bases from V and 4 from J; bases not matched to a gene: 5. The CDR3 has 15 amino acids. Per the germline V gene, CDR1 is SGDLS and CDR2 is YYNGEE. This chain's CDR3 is CASSVGDRGFYGYTF. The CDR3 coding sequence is TGTGCCAGCAGCGTAGGAGACAGGGGCTTCTATGGCTACACCTTC.

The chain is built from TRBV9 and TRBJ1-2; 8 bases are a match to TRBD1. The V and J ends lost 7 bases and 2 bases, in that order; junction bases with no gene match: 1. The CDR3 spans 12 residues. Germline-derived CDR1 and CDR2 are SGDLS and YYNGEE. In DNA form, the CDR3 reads TGTGCCAGCTGGACAGGGAACTATGGCTACACCTTC. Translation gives CASWTGNYGYTF.

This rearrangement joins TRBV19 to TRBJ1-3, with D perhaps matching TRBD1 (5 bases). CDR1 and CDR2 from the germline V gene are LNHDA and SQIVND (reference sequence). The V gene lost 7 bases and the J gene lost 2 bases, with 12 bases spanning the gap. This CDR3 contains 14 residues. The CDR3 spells CASTHRPTGNTIYF. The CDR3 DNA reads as TGTGCCAGTACCCACAGGCCAACTGGAAACACCATATATTTT.

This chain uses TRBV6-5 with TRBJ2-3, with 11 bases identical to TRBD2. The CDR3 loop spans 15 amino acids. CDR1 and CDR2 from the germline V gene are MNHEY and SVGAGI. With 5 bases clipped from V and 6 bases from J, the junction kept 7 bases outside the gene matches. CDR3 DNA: TGTGCCAGCAGTCTCCTAGCGGGGGGCGGGGATACGCAGTATTTT. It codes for CASSLLAGGGDTQYF.

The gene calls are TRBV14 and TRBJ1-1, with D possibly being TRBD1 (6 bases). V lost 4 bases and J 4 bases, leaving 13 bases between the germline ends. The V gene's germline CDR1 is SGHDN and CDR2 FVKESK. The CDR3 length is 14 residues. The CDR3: CASSRRTAVTEAFF. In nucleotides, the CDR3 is TGTGCCAGCAGCCGCCGGACAGCGGTCACTGAAGCTTTCTTT.

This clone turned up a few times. The CDR3 nucleotides read TGTGCCAGCAGCTGGGGAGTAGAAATCTACGAGCAGTACTTC. Protein: CASSWGVEIYEQYF. The V gene is TRBV11-2, the J gene TRBJ2-7; a weak D match, TRBD2 (5 bases). CDR1 SGHAT and CDR2 FQNNGV come from the germline V gene. V lost 4 bases to trimming and J lost 3 bases, with 13 bases between them. This CDR3 contains 14 residues.

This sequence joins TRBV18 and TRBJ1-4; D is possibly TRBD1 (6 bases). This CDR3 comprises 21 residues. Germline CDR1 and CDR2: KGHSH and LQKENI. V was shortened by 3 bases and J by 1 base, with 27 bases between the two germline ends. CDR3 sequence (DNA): TGTGCCAGCTCACCGGAGTATTGGGAGCCCGCGAGGGGGTTAACTAATGAAAAACTGTTTTTT. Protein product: CASSPEYWEPARGLTNEKLFF.